This is a list of T cell receptor beta chains from one sample in a study of blood T cell repertoires in COVID-19. The table came from immunoSEQ multiplex PCR; TCRdb's copy has only in-frame clones and leaves some out. The data hold approximately 310,000 clones, with 85% observed a single time. Sequences were obtained from PBMCs or T cells enriched from blood (not recorded which). Receptor source: a woman in her thirties who had been exposed to COVID-19. The CDR3 runs from the conserved cysteine through the conserved F or W. Each record gives: D gene, clone size, V gene, J gene, CDR3 length, CDR3 protein, CDR3 DNA. The D gene is left open where the match is weak. The size of a clone is reported for some rows only, either as once, few or many, or as a class for expanded clones.

TRBD1	.	TRBV5-1	TRBJ2-3	15	CASRRGQGAPDTQYF	TGCGCCAGCAGGCGGGGACAGGGAGCCCCAGATACGCAGTATTTT
.	.	TRBV4-1	TRBJ2-5	15	CASSRSGGDGETQYF	TGCGCCAGCAGCCGTTCTGGCGGGGACGGGGAGACCCAGTACTTC
.	.	TRBV5-6	TRBJ1-5	16	CASSLNWRFSNQPQHF	TGTGCCAGCAGCTTGAACTGGCGGTTTAGCAATCAGCCCCAGCATTTT
TRBD1	.	TRBV3-1/TRBV3-2	TRBJ1-1	17	CASSQGTGVYRITEAFF	TGTGCCAGCAGCCAAGGGACAGGGGTGTACCGAATCACTGAAGCTTTCTTT
.	.	TRBV5-8	TRBJ1-1	14	CASSLVFPNTEAFF	TGTGCCAGCAGCTTGGTTTTCCCAAACACTGAAGCTTTCTTT
.	.	TRBV30	TRBJ1-1	12	CAWSIGVPEAFF	TGTGCCTGGAGTATCGGGGTACCTGAAGCTTTCTTT
TRBD2	.	TRBV27	TRBJ2-5	19	CASSPTFPGLAGVKETQYF	TGTGCCAGCAGTCCAACGTTCCCGGGACTAGCGGGAGTCAAAGAGACCCAGTACTTC
.	.	TRBV5-5	TRBJ2-7	11	CASADPGGTYF	TGTGCCAGCGCCGACCCGGGCGGGACGTACTTC
.	.	TRBV21-1	TRBJ2-4	16	CASSKYRGRTKNIQYF	TGTGCCAGCAGCAAATACAGGGGGAGGACCAAAAACATTCAGTACTTC
.	.	TRBV6-5	TRBJ1-4	14	CASSSIATNEKLFF	TGTGCCAGCAGTTCCATTGCAACTAATGAAAAACTGTTTTTT
.	once	TRBV2	TRBJ1-3	15	CALRTEPSSGNTIYF	TGTGCCTTAAGGACAGAACCCAGCTCTGGAAACACCATATATTTT
.	.	TRBV2	TRBJ2-1	11	CASRYENEQFF	TGTGCCAGCAGATATGAGAATGAGCAGTTCTTC
.	.	TRBV3-1/TRBV3-2	TRBJ2-7	14	CASSSLRQTYEQYF	TGTGCCAGCAGCTCTCTTCGACAGACCTACGAGCAGTACTTC
TRBD2	once	TRBV3-1/TRBV3-2	TRBJ2-7	15	CASSQEWGRVGEQYF	TGTGCCAGCAGCCAAGAATGGGGGAGGGTCGGCGAGCAGTACTTC
TRBD2	.	TRBV18	TRBJ2-1	16	CASSPTSGGAYNEQFF	TGTGCCAGCTCACCGACTAGCGGGGGGGCCTACAATGAGCAGTTCTTC
.	.	TRBV30	TRBJ1-5	17	CAWSPLMGLLSNQPQHF	TGTGCCTGGAGTCCTCTGATGGGCCTTCTTAGCAATCAGCCCCAGCATTTT
TRBD1	.	TRBV10-3	TRBJ2-7	15	CATKNIDRGIHEQYF	TGTGCCACCAAAAACATAGACAGGGGAATCCATGAGCAGTACTTC
TRBD1	.	TRBV4-1	TRBJ1-2	15	CASSQPQPTGNGYTF	TGCGCCAGCAGCCAACCACAACCGACAGGGAATGGCTACACCTTC
.	.	TRBV5-1	TRBJ1-1	14	CASSFGAGNTEAFF	TGCGCCAGCAGCTTTGGGGCCGGGAACACTGAAGCTTTCTTT
TRBD1	.	TRBV6-1	TRBJ2-7	15	CASSEGTGVPYEQYF	TGTGCCAGCAGTGAGGGGACAGGGGTTCCCTACGAGCAGTACTTC
.	.	TRBV24-1	TRBJ1-2	13	CATSDKANYGYTF	TGTGCCACCAGTGATAAAGCGAACTATGGCTACACCTTC
.	.	TRBV3-1/TRBV3-2	TRBJ1-2	14	CASSFSGSNYGYTF	TGTGCCAGCAGCTTCTCTGGGAGCAACTATGGCTACACCTTC
.	.	TRBV9	TRBJ2-1	18	CASSVDPTVGLGYNEQFF	TGTGCCAGCAGCGTAGACCCTACTGTGGGACTTGGCTACAATGAGCAGTTCTTC
TRBD1	.	TRBV19	TRBJ1-5	15	CASKIGGTGDQPQHF	TGTGCCAGTAAGATTGGTGGGACAGGGGATCAGCCCCAGCATTTT
.	.	TRBV24-1	TRBJ1-3	11	CATGAGNTIYF	TGTGCCACGGGAGCTGGAAACACCATATATTTT
TRBD1	.	TRBV5-4	TRBJ1-1	15	CASSSQGTGNTEAFF	TGTGCCAGCAGCTCCCAGGGGACAGGGAACACTGAAGCTTTCTTT
TRBD1	.	TRBV5-4	TRBJ1-3	15	CASSVDRAVGNTIYF	TGTGCCAGCAGCGTGGACAGGGCAGTGGGAAACACCATATATTTT
.	.	TRBV2	TRBJ1-5	13	CASSVGQAQPQHF	TGTGCCAGCAGTGTAGGACAAGCTCAGCCCCAGCATTTT
.	.	TRBV10-3	TRBJ1-5	13	CAIRGGPNQPQHF	TGTGCCATCCGGGGGGGGCCGAATCAGCCCCAGCATTTT
.	.	TRBV10-1	TRBJ1-1	15	CASSESYNGQVEAFF	TGCGCCAGCAGTGAGTCATATAACGGCCAGGTGGAAGCTTTCTTT
.	.	TRBV3-1/TRBV3-2	TRBJ2-5	14	CASSATGSQETQYF	TGTGCCAGCAGCGCGACAGGTTCCCAAGAGACCCAGTACTTC
TRBD2	.	TRBV28	TRBJ2-1	16	CASSFIGLAAGGEQFF	TGTGCCAGCAGTTTCATCGGACTAGCGGCGGGGGGTGAGCAGTTCTTC
TRBD1	.	TRBV9	TRBJ1-2	16	CASSVGTGGFTYGYTF	TGTGCCAGCAGCGTGGGGACAGGGGGTTTTACCTATGGCTACACCTTC
.	few	TRBV6-5	TRBJ2-3	14	CASSYRPGQDTQYF	TGTGCCAGCAGTTACCGCCCAGGGCAAGATACGCAGTATTTT
TRBD2	.	TRBV7-2	TRBJ2-7	16	CASSLTSGRSSYEQYF	TGTGCCAGCAGTCTCACTAGCGGGAGGTCCTCCTACGAGCAGTACTTC
.	.	TRBV27	TRBJ1-1	15	CASTTNRAGNTEAFF	TGTGCCAGCACTACGAACAGGGCGGGTAACACTGAAGCTTTCTTT
.	.	TRBV4-2	TRBJ1-5	15	CASSQDTQAGQPQHF	TGTGCCAGCAGCCAAGATACCCAGGCGGGTCAGCCCCAGCATTTT
.	.	TRBV2	TRBJ2-5	13	CASQGKPWETQYF	TGTGCCAGCCAGGGGAAACCGTGGGAGACCCAGTACTTC
.	.	TRBV5-4	TRBJ1-6	18	CASSLGRGQSSYNSPLHF	TGTGCCAGCAGCTTGGGTAGGGGCCAGAGCTCCTATAATTCACCCCTCCACTTT
.	.	TRBV4-3	TRBJ1-1	14	CASSYTGRGTEAFF	TGCGCCAGCAGCTATACAGGGAGGGGCACTGAAGCTTTCTTT
.	.	TRBV27	TRBJ2-1	15	CASSLNSGSYNEQFF	TGTGCCAGCAGTTTGAACTCGGGCTCCTACAATGAGCAGTTCTTC
TRBD1	.	TRBV7-6	TRBJ1-6	15	CASSGTGTYNSPLHF	TGTGCCAGCAGTGGGACAGGGACTTATAATTCACCCCTCCACTTT
TRBD1	.	TRBV9	TRBJ2-1	16	CASSVFGQGGYNEQFF	TGTGCCAGCAGCGTATTCGGACAGGGTGGTTACAATGAGCAGTTCTTC
TRBD2	.	TRBV7-2	TRBJ2-3	13	CASRPSGTDTQYF	TGTGCCAGCAGGCCTAGCGGGACAGATACGCAGTATTTT
TRBD1	.	TRBV7-9	TRBJ2-5	14	CASTATGREETQYF	TGTGCCAGCACGGCGACAGGGAGAGAAGAGACCCAGTACTTC
TRBD2	.	TRBV28	TRBJ2-1	15	CASRNSGRAENEQFF	TGTGCCAGCAGGAATAGCGGGAGGGCCGAAAATGAGCAGTTCTTC
TRBD2	.	TRBV7-8	TRBJ2-7	14	CASSPEGGLAVRYF	TGTGCCAGCAGCCCGGAAGGGGGACTAGCGGTGAGGTACTTC
.	.	TRBV5-4	TRBJ2-1	16	CASSEMTGGLDNEQFF	TGTGCCAGCAGCGAAATGACGGGGGGCCTCGACAATGAGCAGTTCTTC